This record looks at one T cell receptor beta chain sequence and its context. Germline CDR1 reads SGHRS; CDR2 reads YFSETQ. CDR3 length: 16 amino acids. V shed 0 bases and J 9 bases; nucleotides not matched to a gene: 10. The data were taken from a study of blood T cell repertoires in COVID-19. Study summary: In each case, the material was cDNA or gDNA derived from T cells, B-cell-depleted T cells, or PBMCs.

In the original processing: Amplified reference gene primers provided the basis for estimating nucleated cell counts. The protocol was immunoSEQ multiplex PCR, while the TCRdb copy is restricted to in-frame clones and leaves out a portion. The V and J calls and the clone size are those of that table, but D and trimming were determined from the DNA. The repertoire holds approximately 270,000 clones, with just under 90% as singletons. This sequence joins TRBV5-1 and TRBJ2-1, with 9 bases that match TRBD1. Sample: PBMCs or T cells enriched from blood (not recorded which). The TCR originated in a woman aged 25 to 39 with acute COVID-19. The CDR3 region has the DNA TGCGCCAGCAGCTTGGCCTCCGGGACAGGGCCTAGTGAGCAGTTCTTC. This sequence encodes CASSLASGTGPSEQFF.